What follows are 5 T cell receptor beta chains derived from one specimen sequenced in a study of blood T cell repertoires in COVID-19. Repertoires were generated with immunoSEQ multiplex PCR, while TCRdb's copy carries only in-frame clones and drops some. Of around 140,000 clones listed, approximately 78% were seen once; the top ten hold about 16%. The sequencing input was peripheral blood. These TCRs come from a human donor with acute or convalescent COVID-19. The donor label of this sample is uncertain.

The rearrangement joins TRBV5-4 to TRBJ1-1; 7 nucleotides match TRBD1. The CDR3 runs 15 residues. The V and J ends lost 0 bases and 8 bases, in that order; junction bases with no gene match: 10. Germline assignment: CDR1 SGHNT and CDR2 YYREEE (reference sequence). The CDR3 DNA reads TGTGCCAGCAGCTTGGCGGCTCGACAGGGTTCCGAAGCTTTCTTT. This encodes CASSLAARQGSEAFF.

V is TRBV6-6 and J is TRBJ2-7; no reliable D call. CDR1 is MNHNY, CDR2 SVGAGI, per germline (reference sequence). Trimming pared 5 bases from V and 3 bases from J, leaving 8 bases between. The CDR3 runs 12 residues. This CDR3 is CASSIEFYEQYF. In DNA form, the CDR3 reads TGTGCCAGCAGTATCGAGTTCTACGAGCAGTACTTC.

The rearrangement uses TRBV10-3 and TRBJ1-2; D is uncertain. Germline CDR1 is ENHRY and CDR2 is SYGVKD. Trimming cost V 3 bases and J 7 bases, with 21 bases left between them. The CDR3 extends over 16 amino acids. The CDR3 sequence: CAISESLQATSSGYTF. The CDR3 DNA follows: TGTGCCATCAGTGAATCCCTCCAGGCCACTTCAAGTGGCTACACCTTC.

In this sample, this clone turned up once. The CDR3 nucleotides read TGTGCCAGCAGCGTACAGAGGGGACTAGCGGGGGAATACAATGAGCAGTTCTTC. This codes for CASSVQRGLAGEYNEQFF. The chain links TRBV7-2 to TRBJ2-1; the match to TRBD2 covers 14 bases. CDR1 is SGHTA and CDR2 is FQGNSA in the germline V gene. The CDR3 runs to 18 residues. Trimming cost V 5 bases and J 4 bases; bases outside gene matches: 10.

The rearrangement uses TRBV6-5 and TRBJ1-3; tentatively, D is TRBD1 (5 bases). V lost 6 bases to trimming and J lost 0 bases, with 12 bases between them. CDR1 is MNHEY and CDR2 is SVGAGI in the germline V gene. This CDR3 is 15 amino acids long. In DNA, the CDR3 is TGTGCCAGCAGGAAAACAGGTGTCTCTGGAAACACCATATATTTT. Translated, it gives CASRKTGVSGNTIYF.